The rows below give T cell receptor beta chains drawn from one sample of a study of patients and donors after allogeneic stem cell transplantation. TCRdb processed the RT-PCR reads anew with MiXCR; each CDR3 protein has one entry. This table holds 150,000 to 200,000 distinct CDR3 sequences, 24% found once. The material sequenced was blood, either unsorted or a sorted T cell fraction (not recorded which). The receptors come from a human donor who was either an allogeneic HSCT recipient or a stem cell or donor lymphocyte infusion donor (not recorded which). It is not recorded whose cells these are; they may come from a transplant donor. CDR3s leave out the opening cysteine and the closing phenylalanine or tryptophan.

cdr3_aa j_call cdr3_length v_call
ASSQDIYYEQY TRBJ2-7 11 TRBV4-3
ASSGGQAFSYEQY TRBJ2-7 13 TRBV5-1
ASTSDRVREKLF TRBJ1-4 12 TRBV19
ASRVLQGSAEAF TRBJ1-1 12 TRBV2
ASSYGTSELNEQY TRBJ2-7 13 TRBV6-5
ASTGAGGYEQF TRBJ2-1 11 TRBV7-9
AHRGPSEAF TRBJ1-1 9 TRBV6-6
ASSSGTYEQY TRBJ2-7 10 TRBV12-3/TRBV12-4
ASSSPRASIGGELF TRBJ2-2 14 TRBV12-3/TRBV12-4
ASSKRPGSTEAF TRBJ1-1 12 TRBV21-1
SARVGLNYGYT TRBJ1-2 11 TRBV20-1
ASSQLAGTDTQY TRBJ2-3 12 TRBV6-4
SVGRGQNTEAF TRBJ1-1 11 TRBV29-1
SDEGLAELGGIQY TRBJ2-4 13 TRBV29-1
SAGDTDYGYT TRBJ1-2 10 TRBV29-1
ASSQGSGTAANYGYT TRBJ1-2 15 TRBV4-1
SVDQLLEYQETQY TRBJ2-5 13 TRBV29-1
ASSQVGTMMQPQH TRBJ1-5 13 TRBV4-1
ASSPDRGRETQY TRBJ2-5 12 TRBV13
SVALTGGMDQPQH TRBJ1-5 13 TRBV29-1
ASSYRDIADTQY TRBJ2-3 12 TRBV5-1
ASSPRTGPSNEQF TRBJ2-1 13 TRBV12-3/TRBV12-4
ASSLPEDRVGNTIY TRBJ1-3 14 TRBV12-3/TRBV12-4
ASRASGSHEQF TRBJ2-1 11 TRBV6-5
ASSQVRGLLQETQY TRBJ2-5 14 TRBV4-3
SATGLARGSNEQF TRBJ2-1 13 TRBV20-1
ASSRTDFQRIYNEQF TRBJ2-1 15 TRBV5-1
ASSLQGMNTEAF TRBJ1-1 12 TRBV5-1
SVELDAVKAF TRBJ1-1 10 TRBV29-1
SATDRVVYGYT TRBJ1-2 11 TRBV20-1
ASSSSGGNSPLH TRBJ1-6 12 TRBV7-8
ASSFVAGALYEQY TRBJ2-7 13 TRBV7-6
ASLRATNEKLF TRBJ1-4 11 TRBV19
ASSFPGGAGNTIY TRBJ1-3 13 TRBV5-6
ASSLGVQQF TRBJ2-1 9 TRBV27
ASSQVGTGNTDTQY TRBJ2-3 14 TRBV4-1
ASRETANQPQH TRBJ1-5 11 TRBV2
SVDDRRKGTQY TRBJ2-5 11 TRBV29-1
ASSVWEDQPQH TRBJ1-5 11 TRBV9
AISEGAILQPQH TRBJ1-5 12 TRBV10-3
SAGTGTTEAF TRBJ1-1 10 TRBV20-1
ASSFPTDTQY TRBJ2-3 10 TRBV5-1
ASSLLAERLLSTDTQY TRBJ2-3 16 TRBV12-3/TRBV12-4
ASRTGLISNQPQH TRBJ1-5 13 TRBV6-5
AITERTGGASNTEAF TRBJ1-1 15 TRBV10-3
ASSLGAGRDTEAF TRBJ1-1 13 TRBV5-1
ASSNYGEGSYEQY TRBJ2-7 13 TRBV12-3/TRBV12-4
SASDLAGDYNEQF TRBJ2-1 13 TRBV20-1
SARETTPRPETQY TRBJ2-5 13 TRBV20-1
SARDLQGNYGYT TRBJ1-2 12 TRBV20-1
ASSASGWQPQH TRBJ1-5 11 TRBV27
AISSPLADHNEQF TRBJ2-1 13 TRBV10-3
ASSLGQPDGYT TRBJ1-2 11 TRBV7-9
SVGEGQGYEQY TRBJ2-7 11 TRBV29-1